Presented here are 20 T cell receptor beta chains from one specimen sequenced in a study of cytomegalovirus exposure and HLA in healthy donors. 13 Jbeta primers and 60 Vbeta primers were used for the PCR. The protocol was immunoSEQ multiplex PCR, while the TCRdb copy is restricted to in-frame clones and leaves out a portion. The sample has about 150,000 clones; 85% are singletons. The sequencing sample was made of PBMCs. These receptors originate from a woman in her late teens or twenties in good health and CMV-seronegative.

The chain couples TRBV14 to TRBJ2-7, with D tentatively TRBD2 (5 bases). Germline CDR1 and CDR2: SGHDN and FVKESK. Trimming took 2 bases from V and 2 from J, leaving 19 bases between them. This CDR3 is 17 amino acids long. The CDR3 coding sequence is TGTGCCAGCAGCCAAAAAAATTATGTGGGGAGTCCCTACGAGCAGTACTTC. As protein: CASSQKNYVGSPYEQYF.

This chain connects TRBV23-1 to TRBJ2-7; TRBD1 agrees at 7 bases. TRBV23-1 belongs to the ORF category, with a function that is uncertain. V was clipped by 0 bases and J by 2 bases; unmatched bases: 13. The CDR3 length is 18 residues. The CDR3 DNA reads TGCGCCAGCAGTCAATCGGACAGGTCCTGCCGAGGTCCCTACGAGCAGTACTTC. Translation gives CASSQSDRSCRGPYEQYF.

This clone was detected only once. V gene TRBV30 combines with J gene TRBJ2-2; a possible D gene is TRBD1 (5 bases). The CDR3 totals 13 residues. V was shortened by 6 bases and J by 2 bases, with 10 bases between the two germline ends. Germline values: CDR1 GTSNPN, CDR2 SVGIG (reference sequence). Here the CDR3 DNA reads TGTGCCTGTCTGGACATAAACACCGGGGAGCTGTTTTTT. Residues: CACLDINTGELFF.

The chain combines TRBV19 with TRBJ1-2; 12 bases fit TRBD1. The trim removed 4 bases at V and 6 bases at J, leaving 12 bases unmatched. Germline CDR1 reads LNHDA; CDR2 reads SQIVND (reference sequence). The CDR3 totals 17 residues. The CDR3 spells CASSKRSEGQGAHGYTF. CDR3 nucleotide sequence: TGTGCCAGTAGTAAGAGATCAGAGGGACAGGGGGCGCATGGCTACACCTTC.

The genes are TRBV5-8 and TRBJ1-2; a weak D match, TRBD1 (5 bases). The CDR3 is 15 residues long. Germline-derived CDR1 and CDR2 are SGHTS and YDEGEE. Trimming removed 3 bases at V and 4 bases at J, with 16 bases between. CDR3 DNA: TGTGCCAGCAGCTCGGGGGTCTTTTCGCTCTATGGCTACACCTTC. Encoded protein: CASSSGVFSLYGYTF. The whole variable domain, filled in from reference TRBV5-8 and TRBJ1-2, reads EAGVTQSPTHLIKTRGQQATLRCSPISGHTSVYWYQQALGLGLQFLLWYDEGEERNRGNFPPRFSGRQFPNYSSELNVNALELEDSALYLCASSSGVFSLYGYTFGSGTRLTVV.

This chain joins TRBV19 and TRBJ2-7; D uncertain. Germline V lookup: CDR1 LNHDA, CDR2 SQIVND (reference sequence). There are 14 residues in the CDR3. Trimming cost V 3 bases and J 5 bases, with 14 bases left between them. CDR3 coding DNA: TGTGCCAGTAGTATGAGGTCCGGGTCCCACGAGCAGTACTTC. As protein: CASSMRSGSHEQYF. Full variable domain (rest looked up from reference TRBV19 and TRBJ2-7): DGGITQSPKYLFRKEGQNVTLSCEQNLNHDAMYWYRQDPGQGLRLIYYSQIVNDFQKGDIAEGYSVSREKKESFPLTVTSAQKNPTAFYLCASSMRSGSHEQYFGPGTRLTVT.

The chain joins TRBV7-2 to TRBJ1-2; D perhaps matches TRBD1 (5 bases). The CDR3 is made up of 16 amino acids. CDR1 and CDR2 from the germline V gene are SGHTA and FQGNSA. Trimming shortened V by 1 base and J by 7 bases, and 19 bases separated the two germline ends. CDR3: CASSLEAGGGMSGYTF. CDR3 nucleotides: TGTGCCAGCAGCTTAGAGGCTGGGGGGGGGATGTCTGGCTACACCTTC.

This sequence joins TRBV5-1 and TRBJ2-1, with D possibly being TRBD1 (5 bases). V was pared by 0 bases and J by 6 bases, with 7 bases between. The CDR3 contains 13 residues. CDR1 and CDR2 from the germline V gene are SGHRS and YFSETQ. CDR3 nucleotides: TGCGCCAGCAGCTTGGGTAGGGGCAATGAGCAGTTCTTC. The encoded protein is CASSLGRGNEQFF.

The chain carries TRBV14 and TRBJ1-3; no definite D call. Trimming removed 4 bases from V and 4 bases from J, with 8 bases in between. The CDR3 has 13 amino acids. CDR1 and CDR2 (germline): SGHDN, FVKESK. CDR3 amino acids: CASSRAMGNTIYF. CDR3 coding DNA: TGTGCCAGCAGCCGAGCAATGGGAAACACCATATATTTT. The full variable domain, with the rest looked up from reference TRBV14 and TRBJ1-3, is EAGVTQFPSHSVIEKGQTVTLRCDPISGHDNLYWYRRVMGKEIKFLLHFVKESKQDESGMPNNRFLAERTGGTYSTLKVQPAELEDSGVYFCASSRAMGNTIYFGEGSWLTVV.

The V and J genes are TRBV9 and TRBJ2-7; no firm D call. Germline values: CDR1 SGDLS, CDR2 YYNGEE. The V end was cut by 0 bases, the J end by 1 base, with 8 bases between. The CDR3 extends over 14 amino acids. CDR3: CASSVATESYEQYF. CDR3 in DNA: TGTGCCAGCAGCGTAGCCACAGAGTCCTACGAGCAGTACTTC.

The chain uses TRBV5-1 and TRBJ1-2; D not certain. The V gene lost 2 bases and the J gene lost 6 bases, with 20 bases spanning the gap. Germline loops: CDR1 SGHRS, CDR2 YFSETQ. The CDR3 spans 16 residues. CDR3 nucleotides: TGCGCCAGCAGCTTTGGACGGAGGCGGTTCGAGAATGGCTACACCTTC. It codes for CASSFGRRRFENGYTF. Complete variable domain (other parts from reference TRBV5-1 and TRBJ1-2): KAGVTQTPRYLIKTRGQQVTLSCSPISGHRSVSWYQQTPGQGLQFLFEYFSETQRNKGNFPGRFSGRQFSNSRSEMNVSTLELGDSALYLCASSFGRRRFENGYTFGSGTRLTVV.

This clone turned up a few times. V is TRBV19 and J is TRBJ1-1; 8 nucleotides line up with TRBD1. This CDR3 comprises 15 residues. V dropped 10 bases and J dropped 1; count of bases not matched to a gene: 11. CDR1 is LNHDA and CDR2 is SQIVND in the germline V gene (reference sequence). The CDR3 DNA reads as TGTGCCACCCTGCCCCCCGGGACAGGGAACACTGAAGCTTTCTTT. This codes for CATLPPGTGNTEAFF.

The genes are TRBV20-1 and TRBJ1-2; D not certain. This CDR3 is built from 11 residues. The germline V gene encodes CDR1 DFQATT and CDR2 SNEGSKA (reference sequence). CDR3 in amino acids: CLVLTEYGYTF. The DNA for the CDR3 is TGCTTAGTATTAACGGAGTATGGCTACACCTTC.

The table lists this clone with a few counts. The chain is built from TRBV4-2 and TRBJ1-1; D not certain. V was clipped by 4 bases and J by 4 bases, with 16 bases between them. Germline V gives CDR1 LGHNA, CDR2 YNFKEQ. The CDR3 length is 15 residues. This CDR3 is CASSPTGDRLTEAFF. The CDR3 DNA reads as TGTGCCAGCAGCCCGACCGGAGACCGTCTCACTGAAGCTTTCTTT.

The CDR3 region has the DNA TGTGCCAGCAGCGTCTTACTAGCGGCCGAATACAATGAGCAGTTCTTC. As protein: CASSVLLAAEYNEQFF. The chain combines TRBV9 with TRBJ2-1; the match to TRBD2 covers 8 bases. CDR1 and CDR2 from the germline V gene are SGDLS and YYNGEE. This CDR3 is built from 16 residues. J gave up 4 bases and V 2 bases, and 8 bases lay outside the gene matches.

The rearrangement uses TRBV2 and TRBJ2-7; 8 nucleotides align to TRBD1. There are 15 residues in the CDR3. With 3 bases clipped from V and 2 bases from J, the junction kept 6 bases outside the gene matches. Germline loops: CDR1 SNHLY, CDR2 FYNNEI. The CDR3 DNA follows: TGTGCCAGCAGTGATCGGACAGGGAGGACCTACGAGCAGTACTTC. It encodes CASSDRTGRTYEQYF. The full variable domain, rest sourced from reference TRBV2 and TRBJ2-7, is EPEVTQTPSHQVTQMGQEVILRCVPISNHLYFYWYRQILGQKVEFLVSFYNNEISEKSEIFDDQFSVERPDGSNFTLKIRSTKLEDSAMYFCASSDRTGRTYEQYFGPGTRLTVT.

The genes are TRBV5-1 and TRBJ2-1; 8 bases are shared with TRBD2. The trim removed 0 bases at V and 5 bases at J, leaving 4 bases unmatched. CDR1 is SGHRS and CDR2 is YFSETQ in the germline V gene. The CDR3 totals 15 residues. The CDR3 is CASSLAGGPNNEQFF. DNA of the CDR3: TGCGCCAGCAGCTTGGCGGGAGGGCCAAACAATGAGCAGTTCTTC.

The chain employs TRBV11-2 and TRBJ2-2; D gene unclear. The V and J ends lost 5 bases and 6 bases respectively, with 10 bases between them. This CDR3 region has 13 residues. CDR1 and CDR2 from the germline V gene are SGHAT and FQNNGV. CDR3 region: CASSSFYAGELFF. The DNA of the CDR3 is TGTGCCAGCAGCAGCTTTTACGCCGGGGAGCTGTTTTTT.

The rearrangement joins TRBV9 to TRBJ1-2; D remains ambiguous. V lost 0 bases and J 6 bases, leaving 15 bases between the germline ends. CDR3 length: 15 amino acids. Germline lookup yields CDR1 SGDLS and CDR2 YYNGEE. CDR3 amino acids: CASSVEQPGPNGYTF. DNA of the CDR3: TGTGCCAGCAGCGTAGAACAGCCTGGCCCCAATGGCTACACCTTC.

CDR3 nucleotides: TGTGCCAGCAGTTTAACCAACAGGGGGGCCTTGGGTGGACTGTTTTTT. It encodes CASSLTNRGALGGLFF. The chain uses TRBV28 and TRBJ1-4; 8 bases line up with TRBD1. In germline, CDR1 is MDHEN, CDR2 SYDVKM. V lost 2 bases, J lost 13 bases, and 15 bases stayed unmatched. CDR3 length: 16 amino acids.